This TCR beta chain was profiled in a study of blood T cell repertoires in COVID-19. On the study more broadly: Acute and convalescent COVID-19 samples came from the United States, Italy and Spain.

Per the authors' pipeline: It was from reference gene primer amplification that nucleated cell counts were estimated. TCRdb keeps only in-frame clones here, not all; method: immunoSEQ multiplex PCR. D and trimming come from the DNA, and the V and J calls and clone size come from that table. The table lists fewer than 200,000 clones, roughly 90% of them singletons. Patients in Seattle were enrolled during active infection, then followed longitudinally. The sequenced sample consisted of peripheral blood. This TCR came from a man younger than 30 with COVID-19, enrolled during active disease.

The CDR3 is CASSLGGFGRSASYEQYF. Here the CDR3 DNA reads TGTGCCAGCAGCTTAGGGGGGTTCGGGAGATCTGCGTCCTACGAGCAGTACTTC. The chain joins TRBV11-2 to TRBJ2-7; a possible D gene is TRBD2 (6 bases). The CDR3 has 18 amino acids. CDR1 SGHAT and CDR2 FQNNGV come from the germline V gene. V lost 1 base and J lost 1, with 20 bases in between. The whole variable domain, filled in from reference TRBV11-2 and TRBJ2-7, reads EAGVAQSPRYKIIEKRQSVAFWCNPISGHATLYWYQQILGQGPKLLIQFQNNGVVDDSQLPKDRFSAERLKGVDSTLKIQPAKLEDSAVYLCASSLGGFGRSASYEQYFGPGTRLTVT.